The next 8 T cell receptor beta chains were all read from a single sample in a study of T cell responses to AZD1222 COVID-19 vaccine. Profiled with immunoSEQ multiplex PCR; TCRdb holds only in-frame clones, not every one. The data contain around 160,000 clones, 80% to 90% of them seen just once; the ten biggest clones take up about 5%. The source material was peripheral blood, sampled on day 0 of AZD1222 vaccination. These receptors were obtained from an adult in good health.

J is TRBJ1-1 and V is TRBV28, with D possibly TRBD1 on 6 matching bases. The CDR3 runs to 16 residues. The germline CDR1 and CDR2 sequences are MDHEN and SYDVKM. Trimming removed 6 bases at V and 1 base at J, with 18 bases between. The CDR3 nucleotides are TGTGCCAGCAGAAGACAGGTCTCTCGAGGGAACACTGAAGCTTTCTTT. Its protein product is CASRRQVSRGNTEAFF.

This clone has only one observation. The V and J genes are TRBV20-1 and TRBJ1-2; TRBD1 matches at 7 bases. Trimming took 5 bases from V and 7 from J; bases not matched to a gene: 4. This CDR3 is built from 11 residues. CDR1 DFQATT and CDR2 SNEGSKA come from the germline V gene (reference sequence). The CDR3: CSALQGVGYTF. CDR3 coding DNA: TGCAGTGCTCTTCAGGGGGTTGGCTACACCTTC.

This clone was counted only a few times. The chain has TRBV4-3 and TRBJ2-1, with D maybe TRBD2 (5 bases). Germline-derived CDR1 and CDR2 are LGHNA and YSLEER. The V end was cut by 0 bases, the J end by 8 bases, with 20 bases between. This CDR3 contains 17 residues. The CDR3 nucleotides are TGCGCCAGCAGCCAAGATTTCGTGGCAGGAGGTATTCATGAGCAGTTCTTC. Protein: CASSQDFVAGGIHEQFF.

This chain connects TRBV15 to TRBJ1-2; unclear D gene. The CDR3 has 13 residues. Trimming pared 5 bases from V and 1 base from J, leaving 8 bases between. Germline CDR1 LNHNV, CDR2 YYDKDF (reference sequence). CDR3: CATSSSYNYGYTF. The CDR3 nucleotides read TGTGCCACCAGCTCGTCGTATAACTATGGCTACACCTTC.

This clone was recorded once. The chain joins TRBV6-5 to TRBJ1-3; perhaps TRBD1 as D (5 bases). CDR3 size: 13 residues. The germline CDR1 and CDR2 sequences are MNHEY and SVGAGI. V dropped 8 bases and J dropped 0 bases, with 8 bases sitting between them. The CDR3 bases are TGTGCCAGCGAGGACAACTCTGGAAACACCATATATTTT. Protein: CASEDNSGNTIYF.

V is TRBV18 and J is TRBJ1-2; 11 nucleotides line up with TRBD1. The germline CDR1 and CDR2 sequences are KGHSH and LQKENI. The V gene end was trimmed by 3 bases and the J gene end by 5 bases; junction bases not matched to a gene: 5. The length of the CDR3 is 15 residues. The CDR3 region is CASSPSGTGGYGYTF. The DNA of the CDR3 is TGTGCCAGCTCACCGTCCGGGACAGGGGGTTATGGCTACACCTTC.

The chain joins TRBV5-6 to TRBJ1-1, with 8 bases that match TRBD1. CDR1 SGHDT and CDR2 YYEEEE come from the germline V gene. After removal of 0 bases from V and 8 bases from J, the junction contained 6 bases not matched to a gene. This CDR3 has 14 residues. Here the CDR3 reads CASSLVNRGFEAFF. The CDR3 DNA reads as TGTGCCAGCAGCTTGGTCAACAGGGGGTTCGAAGCTTTCTTT.

V gene TRBV11-2 combines with J gene TRBJ1-3; the D is unclear. This CDR3 spans 16 amino acids. V was clipped by 6 bases and J by 1 base, with 16 bases between them. CDR1 is SGHAT, CDR2 FQNNGV, per germline. CDR3 loop: CASRSPRGLSGNTIYF. Written as DNA, the CDR3 is TGTGCCAGCAGATCTCCCAGAGGGCTTTCTGGAAACACCATATATTTT.